This T cell receptor (beta chain) was sequenced in a study of shared clonotypes between healthy human individuals. Genomic DNA per cell subset filled all wells of several immunoSEQ plates. Data came from immunoSEQ multiplex PCR; TCRdb stores just in-frame clones and leaves some out. The data hold over a million clones, with around 76% observed a single time. There are 12 residues in the CDR3. Germline values: CDR1 SQVTM, CDR2 ANQGSEA. Deletions cut 2 bases from V and 6 bases from J, with 8 bases between. This rearrangement joins TRBV29-1 to TRBJ1-3, with D unresolved. The sample taken for sequencing was memory CD4+ T cells sorted from blood. As for subset: CD45RA-negative fraction. This sequence was found in a man between 18 and 35 years old in good health. The CDR3 protein is CSVEMGANTIYF. The CDR3 region has the DNA TGCAGCGTTGAAATGGGCGCAAACACCATATATTTT.